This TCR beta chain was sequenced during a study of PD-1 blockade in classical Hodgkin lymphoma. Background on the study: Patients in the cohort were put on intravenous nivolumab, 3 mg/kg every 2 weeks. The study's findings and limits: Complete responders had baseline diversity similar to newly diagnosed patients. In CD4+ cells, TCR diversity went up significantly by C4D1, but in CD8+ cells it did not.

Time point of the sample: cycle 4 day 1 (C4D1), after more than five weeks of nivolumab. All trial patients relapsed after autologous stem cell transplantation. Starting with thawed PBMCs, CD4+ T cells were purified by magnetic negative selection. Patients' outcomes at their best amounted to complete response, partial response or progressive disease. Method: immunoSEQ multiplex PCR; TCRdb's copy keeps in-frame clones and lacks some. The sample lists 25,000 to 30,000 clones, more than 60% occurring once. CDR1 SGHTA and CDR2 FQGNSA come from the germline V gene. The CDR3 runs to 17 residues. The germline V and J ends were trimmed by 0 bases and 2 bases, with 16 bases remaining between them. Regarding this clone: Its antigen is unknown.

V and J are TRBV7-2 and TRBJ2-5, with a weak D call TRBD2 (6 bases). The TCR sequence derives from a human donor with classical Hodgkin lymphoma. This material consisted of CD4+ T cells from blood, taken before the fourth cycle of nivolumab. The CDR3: CASSLAGGWHGQETQYF. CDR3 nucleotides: TGTGCCAGCAGCTTAGCGGGGGGTTGGCACGGACAAGAGACCCAGTACTTC.